The entry that follows covers one T cell receptor beta chain sequence. Its antigen is not known. The table came from immunoSEQ multiplex PCR; TCRdb's copy has only in-frame clones and leaves some out. The data hold approximately 150,000 clones, with roughly 92% observed a single time. The sample is drawn from a study of T cell responses to AZD1222 COVID-19 vaccine. Broader study findings: Within unmutated variant regions lay the reported targets of nearly half of spike-specific TCRs. It was only 6 or 7 AZD1222 recipients who were seropositive at baseline.

The CDR3 is made up of 14 amino acids. The V end lost 4 bases, the J end lost 2 bases, and 9 bases lay between the germline ends. In germline, CDR1 is LNHDA, CDR2 SQIVND (reference sequence). This sequence originates from an adult in good health. This chain uses TRBV19 with TRBJ1-5; D is ambiguous. Specimen: peripheral blood, collected on day 0 of AZD1222 vaccination. This CDR3 reads CASSKTGGNQPQHF. In DNA, the CDR3 is TGTGCCAGTAGTAAGACTGGTGGCAATCAGCCCCAGCATTTT.